The subject of this entry is one TCR beta chain. This specimen comes from a study of shared clonotypes between healthy human individuals. The naive CD8 subset, CD45RO-negative cells positively selected for CCR7, excluded terminally differentiated effector memory CD45RA+ cells. TCRdb's copy holds only in-frame clones and misses some; the assay was immunoSEQ multiplex PCR. The data contain more than 500,000 clones, about 95% of them seen just once; the ten biggest clones take up over 0.09%. This CDR3 contains 13 residues. Germline V lookup: CDR1 MDHEN, CDR2 SYDVKM. V was trimmed by 6 bases and J by 1 base, leaving 9 bases between them.

V is TRBV28 and J is TRBJ1-1; D not certain. The specimen was naive CD8+ T cells sorted from blood. This clonotype was obtained from a woman aged 30 to 39 in good health. CDR3 bases: TGTGCCAGCAGCCCCCAGACGAACACTGAAGCTTTCTTT. Protein: CASSPQTNTEAFF.